Each of the 31 T cell receptor beta chains below was sequenced from the same sample in a study of regulatory T cells in long-lasting Graves disease. With RNA extracted from PBMCs as input, the TCR library was made. TCRdb processed the reads anew with MiXCR; each CDR3 protein has one entry. The table records hundreds of distinct CDR3 sequences, 55% to 75% of them present only once. The specimen comprised peripheral blood mononuclear cells (PBMCs), sampled with antithyroid drug treatment, in newly diagnosed or persistent Graves disease (not recorded which). Receptor source: a female donor with Graves disease.

This rearrangement joins TRBV13 to TRBJ2-1, with TRBD2 matching over 8 bases. CDR1 PRHDT and CDR2 FYEKMQ come from the germline V gene (reference sequence). The trim removed 0 bases at V and 2 bases at J, leaving 0 bases unmatched. The CDR3 spans 15 residues. This CDR3 is CASSLGSGAYNEQFF. The CDR3 nucleotides are TGTGCCAGCAGCTTAGGTAGCGGGGCCTACAATGAGCAGTTCTTC.

Only a few counts were recorded for this clonotype. The rearrangement links TRBV6-5 to TRBJ2-1, with TRBD2 matching over 9 bases. Trimming removed 6 bases from V and 4 bases from J; junction bases left unmatched: 10. This CDR3 region has 16 residues. Germline CDR1 and CDR2: MNHEY and SVGAGI. The DNA for the CDR3 is TGTGCCAGCAGCAACTGGCGGGGGGGATTGTACAATGAGCAGTTCTTC. This codes for CASSNWRGGLYNEQFF.

The J gene is TRBJ1-6, the V gene TRBV7-2, with 9 bases fitting TRBD1. The ends lost 5 bases at V and 10 bases at J; junction bases unmatched: 12. Germline V gene data show CDR1 as SGHTA and CDR2 as FQGNSA. The CDR3 runs 16 residues. The DNA for the CDR3 is TGTGCCAGCAGCAGGACAGGGGAAAGCCTCTTCTCACCCCTCCACTTT. Its protein product is CASSRTGESLFSPLHF.

In regard to this clonotype: The junction differs from germline at one of its ends, possibly a read error. This chain connects TRBV18 to TRBJ2-6; TRBD2 is a possible D gene (6 bases). Germline values: CDR1 KGHSH, CDR2 LQKENI. There are 14 residues in the CDR3. The CDR3 DNA follows: TGTGCCAGCTCACCAGGGACTGGCGCCAACGTCCTGACTTTC. Translating gives CASSPGTGANVLTF.

The chain uses TRBV28 and TRBJ2-2, with D unclear. This CDR3 is 15 amino acids long. The germline CDR1 and CDR2 sequences are MDHEN and SYDVKM. The V and J ends lost 3 bases and 6 bases respectively, with 14 bases between them. CDR3: CASSFVQSFAGELFF. The CDR3, as DNA: TGTGCCAGCAGTTTCGTCCAATCTTTCGCCGGGGAGCTGTTTTTT. Full variable domain (rest looked up from reference TRBV28 and TRBJ2-2): DVKVTQSSRYLVKRTGEKVFLECVQDMDHENMFWYRQDPGLGLRLIYFSYDVKMKEKGDIPEGYSVSREKKERFSLILESASTNQTSMYLCASSFVQSFAGELFFGEGSRLTVL.

This sequence joins TRBV29-1 and TRBJ2-5; D may correspond to TRBD1 or TRBD2 (6 bases each). The CDR3 runs 14 residues. The germline CDR1 and CDR2 sequences are SQVTM and ANQGSEA. V lost 7 bases and J 1 base, leaving 16 bases between the germline ends. The CDR3 DNA follows: TGCAGCGCCGGGGGCCCTAACAGCCAAGAGACCCAGTACTTC. As protein: CSAGGPNSQETQYF.

The chain couples TRBV7-8 to TRBJ2-5; 8 nucleotides agree with TRBD2. Germline-derived CDR1 and CDR2 are SGHVS and FQNEAQ. This CDR3 is built from 16 residues. The ends lost 5 bases at V and 3 bases at J; junction bases unmatched: 11. CDR3: CASSPHRAGAKETQYF. The CDR3 coding sequence is TGTGCCAGCAGCCCCCACAGAGCGGGGGCTAAAGAGACCCAGTACTTC.

The table lists this clonotype with a few counts. The genes are TRBV27 and TRBJ2-3, with D unclear. The CDR3 sequence is 12 residues long. Trimming removed 6 bases at V and 5 bases at J, with 9 bases between. CDR1 is MNHEY, CDR2 SMNVEV, per germline (reference sequence). The CDR3 spells CASSPRRDTQYF. The CDR3 nucleotides read TGTGCCAGCAGCCCCAGGAGAGATACGCAGTATTTT.

V usage is TRBV30 and J usage is TRBJ2-7; tentatively, D is TRBD1 (6 bases). V was cut by 5 bases and J by 7 bases, with 12 bases left in between. Germline-derived CDR1 and CDR2 are GTSNPN and SVGIG (reference sequence). The CDR3 length is 11 residues. CDR3 in amino acids: CAWATGGEQYF. The CDR3 DNA sequence: TGTGCCTGGGCGACAGGTGGAGAGCAGTACTTC.

In this sample, this clonotype turned up a few times. The gene calls are TRBV18 and TRBJ2-3; TRBD1 might be the D (5 bases). The V end lost 3 bases, the J end lost 3 bases, and 7 bases lay between the germline ends. Germline CDR1 and CDR2: KGHSH and LQKENI. This CDR3 is 13 amino acids long. CDR3 protein: CASSPRETDTQYF. The CDR3, as DNA: TGTGCCAGCTCACCCAGGGAAACAGATACGCAGTATTTT.

The V gene is TRBV28, the J gene TRBJ1-6; 11 bases fit TRBD1. Germline trimming cut 6 bases from V and 9 bases from J; bases unmatched to any gene: 4. CDR3 length: 14 amino acids. Per the germline V gene, CDR1 is MDHEN and CDR2 is SYDVKM. CDR3 in DNA: TGTGCCAGCAGGTTGGGACAGGGGGGTTCACCCCTCCACTTT. It translates to CASRLGQGGSPLHF.

The rearrangement joins TRBV7-9 to TRBJ2-7; D may be TRBD1 or TRBD2 (6 bases each). The CDR3 totals 14 residues. The V gene's germline CDR1 is SEHNR and CDR2 FQNEAQ (reference sequence). Trimming removed 4 bases from V and 4 bases from J, with 14 bases in between. The CDR3: CASSSGRGGYEQYF. The CDR3 DNA sequence: TGTGCCAGCAGCTCCGGCAGGGGAGGTTACGAGCAGTACTTC.

J is TRBJ2-1 and V is TRBV9; 15 bases line up with TRBD2. The V gene end was trimmed by 3 bases and the J gene end by 4 bases; junction bases not matched to a gene: 2. The CDR3 runs to 16 residues. Germline assignment: CDR1 SGDLS and CDR2 YYNGEE. The CDR3 DNA is TGTGCCAGCAGCGCCGGGACTAGCGGGGGGTACAATGAGCAGTTCTTC. Protein sequence: CASSAGTSGGYNEQFF.

The table lists this clonotype with a few counts. The rearrangement uses TRBV11-2 and TRBJ1-1; D unresolved. The CDR3 contains 12 residues. V lost 2 bases and J lost 6, with 7 bases in between. The germline V gene encodes CDR1 SGHAT and CDR2 FQNNGV. CDR3 sequence: CASSLPFSEAFF. For the CDR3, the DNA is TGTGCCAGCAGCTTACCGTTCTCTGAAGCTTTCTTT. The variable domain in full, with the rest retrieved from reference TRBV11-2 and TRBJ1-1, is EAGVAQSPRYKIIEKRQSVAFWCNPISGHATLYWYQQILGQGPKLLIQFQNNGVVDDSQLPKDRFSAERLKGVDSTLKIQPAKLEDSAVYLCASSLPFSEAFFGQGTRLTVV.

The V and J genes are TRBV3-1 and TRBJ1-2, with 11 bases aligning to TRBD1. The CDR3 sequence is 15 residues long. Germline loops: CDR1 LGHDT, CDR2 YNNKEL (reference sequence). V was pared by 4 bases and J by 4 bases, with 5 bases of the junction left unmatched. The CDR3 is CASSPRTGGGYGYTF. CDR3 nucleotide sequence: TGTGCCAGCAGCCCTCGGACAGGGGGCGGCTATGGCTACACCTTC. The whole variable domain, filled in from reference TRBV3-1 and TRBJ1-2, reads DTAVSQTPKYLVTQMGNDKSIKCEQNLGHDTMYWYKQDSKKFLKIMFSYNNKELIINETVPNRFSPKSPDKAHLNLHINSLELGDSAVYFCASSPRTGGGYGYTFGSGTRLTVV.

The V and J genes are TRBV20-1 and TRBJ2-3, with TRBD2 as a possible D gene (5 bases). CDR1 is DFQATT and CDR2 is SNEGSKA in the germline V gene (reference sequence). The CDR3 extends over 13 amino acids. V was pared by 0 bases and J by 4 bases, with 8 bases between. CDR3 DNA sequence: TGCAGTGCTAGAGAACCCGGGGCAGATACGCAGTATTTT. Translating gives CSAREPGADTQYF.

This clonotype was seen only once. The gene calls are TRBV7-6 and TRBJ2-5, with a weak D call TRBD1 (6 bases). The CDR3 is made up of 15 amino acids. Between the trimmed V and J ends, which lost 5 bases and 2 bases, there was a span of 15 bases. Germline CDR1 SGHVS, CDR2 FNYEAQ. The CDR3 protein is CASSPPEDRQETQYF. The DNA for the CDR3 is TGTGCCAGCAGCCCGCCAGAGGACAGACAAGAGACCCAGTACTTC.

This clonotype was picked up one time. V and J are TRBV10-3 and TRBJ2-3; D call uncertain. V lost 0 bases and J lost 5, with 6 bases in between. CDR1 and CDR2 (germline): ENHRY, SYGVKD. The CDR3 sequence is 13 residues long. The CDR3 region is CAISESFLDTQYF. The CDR3 nucleotides read TGTGCCATCAGTGAGTCCTTTTTAGATACGCAGTATTTT.

This clonotype was counted only a few times. V and J are TRBV27 and TRBJ2-2; possible D gene TRBD1, 5 bases. V was pared by 8 bases and J by 0 bases, with 10 bases between. Germline values: CDR1 MNHEY, CDR2 SMNVEV (reference sequence). The CDR3 is 14 amino acids. In DNA, the CDR3 is TGTGCCAGCGGGGCAGACACGAACACCGGGGAGCTGTTTTTT. Amino acid sequence: CASGADTNTGELFF.

The rearrangement links TRBV27 to TRBJ2-1, with 8 bases fitting TRBD1. V gave up 5 bases and J gave up 0 bases; unmatched junction bases: 3. Germline CDR1 is MNHEY and CDR2 is SMNVEV (reference sequence). This CDR3 region has 15 residues. CDR3 residues: CASSPTGGSYNEQFF. The DNA of the CDR3 is TGTGCCAGCAGTCCTACAGGGGGCTCCTACAATGAGCAGTTCTTC.

This clonotype was seen only a few times. This rearrangement joins TRBV4-3 to TRBJ2-2, with a possible D match to TRBD2 (6 bases). Trimming removed 0 bases from V and 0 bases from J, with 11 bases in between. Germline V gene lookup returns CDR1 LGHNA and CDR2 YSLEER. The CDR3 totals 17 residues. Here the CDR3 reads CASSQDLTGANTGELFF. The CDR3 bases are TGCGCCAGCAGCCAAGATCTTACGGGGGCGAACACCGGGGAGCTGTTTTTT.

The gene calls are TRBV4-1 and TRBJ2-1; D not certain. This CDR3 comprises 12 residues. Between the trimmed V and J ends, which lost 5 bases and 8 bases, there was a span of 10 bases. The germline V gene has CDR1 MGHRA and CDR2 YSYEKL. CDR3 sequence: CASSKFSDEQFF. The DNA of the CDR3 is TGCGCCAGCAGCAAGTTCAGTGATGAGCAGTTCTTC.

V usage is TRBV5-1 and J usage is TRBJ2-7; 9 nucleotides match TRBD1. Looked up from germline, CDR1 is SGHRS and CDR2 is YFSETQ. The J segment lost 7 bases and the V segment lost 0 bases, leaving 2 bases of the junction unmatched. This CDR3 region has 13 residues. Written as DNA, the CDR3 is TGCGCCAGCAGCTTGGCAGGGACAGGGGAGCAGTACTTC. It is translated as CASSLAGTGEQYF.

This clonotype is a singleton in its sample. V is TRBV28 and J is TRBJ2-3; 8 bases agree with TRBD1. Germline V gene data show CDR1 as MDHEN and CDR2 as SYDVKM. Germline trimming cut 4 bases from V and 5 bases from J; bases unmatched to any gene: 8. CDR3 length: 15 residues. CDR3 in amino acids: CASSSVRGRRDTQYF. CDR3 DNA sequence: TGTGCCAGCAGTTCCGTCAGGGGGCGGAGAGATACGCAGTATTTT.

V gene TRBV28 combines with J gene TRBJ2-7, with 7 bases aligning to TRBD1. CDR1 MDHEN and CDR2 SYDVKM come from the germline V gene. Losses at the gene ends were 6 bases for V and 1 base for J; bases not matched to a gene: 9. The length of the CDR3 is 15 residues. Here the CDR3 reads CASRTTGATSYEQYF. Here the CDR3 DNA reads TGTGCCAGCAGAACCACAGGGGCCACATCCTACGAGCAGTACTTC.

The rearrangement links TRBV7-9 to TRBJ1-1; D might be TRBD1 (5 bases). Germline V gene sequence: CDR1 SEHNR, CDR2 FQNEAQ (reference sequence). This CDR3 is built from 14 residues. Trimming took off 2 bases at V and 7 bases at J, with 14 bases between the two ends. The CDR3 reads CASSLTGTNGEAFF. The CDR3, as DNA: TGTGCCAGCAGCTTAACGGGGACTAACGGTGAAGCTTTCTTT.

The rearrangement joins TRBV29-1 to TRBJ2-7, with a weak D call TRBD1 (5 bases). CDR3 size: 12 residues. Per the germline V gene, CDR1 is SQVTM and CDR2 is ANQGSEA. V was clipped by 1 base and J by 1 base, with 5 bases between them. The CDR3: CSVEGQSYEQYF. The DNA for the CDR3 is TGCAGCGTTGAAGGACAGTCCTACGAGCAGTACTTC.

The chain has TRBV24-1 and TRBJ1-3; tentatively, D is TRBD1 (5 bases). Trimming cost V 4 bases and J 7 bases, with 10 bases left between them. The CDR3 is made up of 13 amino acids. The V gene's germline CDR1 is KGHDR and CDR2 SFDVKD. The CDR3 DNA follows: TGTGCCACCAGTGACGGGGCAGATAACACCATATATTTT. Amino acids: CATSDGADNTIYF.

This clonotype has a handful of counts. V gene TRBV6-5 combines with J gene TRBJ1-2; D is unclear. This CDR3 is built from 14 residues. CDR1 MNHEY and CDR2 SVGAGI come from the germline V gene. V lost 0 bases, J lost 4 bases, and 9 bases lay in between. The CDR3 nucleotides read TGTGCCAGCAGTTACTCTTCCAAGGGCTATGGCTACACCTTC. Its protein product is CASSYSSKGYGYTF.

This clonotype has just one count. The CDR3 sequence: CASSLAQGVGTQYF. The CDR3 nucleotides are TGTGCCAGCAGCTTGGCCCAGGGGGTTGGGACCCAGTACTTC. The rearrangement joins TRBV5-5 to TRBJ2-5; TRBD1 agrees at 7 bases. CDR3 length: 14 amino acids. The V and J ends lost 0 bases and 7 bases, in that order; junction bases with no gene match: 6. Germline V gives CDR1 SGHKS, CDR2 YYEKEE (reference sequence).

The chain employs TRBV5-1 and TRBJ2-5, with 8 bases that match TRBD1. CDR1 is SGHRS, CDR2 YFSETQ, per germline. CDR3 size: 15 residues. Germline trimming cut 0 bases from V and 2 bases from J; bases unmatched to any gene: 3. The CDR3 region is CASSLEGQAQETQYF. The CDR3 bases are TGCGCCAGCAGCTTGGAGGGACAGGCTCAAGAGACCCAGTACTTC.